The 25 T cell receptor beta chains given below trace back to one sample, sequenced in a study of blood T cells in healthy people across ages (dated by TCRdb to the mid-2010s). To prepare the library, 5' RACE was applied. Sequencing took place on an Illumina HiSeq 2500. A second roughly 7 to 11 cycle PCR used a sample-barcoded 5' primer and a J-beta primer mix. Clones were called with MiXCR by TCRdb after fastp trimmed the public reads at Q25, and only in-frame beta chains were retained. Each record represents a unique CDR3 protein, reported with the most common genes and DNA among its rows. The sample table holds roughly 730,000 distinct CDR3 sequences, of which more than 55% were seen once. The top ten clones comprise under 30% of the sample. Sequenced input: blood. The receptors were sampled from a man in his forties in good health.

The CDR3 reads CASSLAQQGCGQYF. The CDR3 nucleotides are TGTGCCAGCAGCTTAGCCCAACAGGGCTGCGGGCAGTACTTC. The gene calls are TRBV7-8 and TRBJ2-4, with D perhaps TRBD1 (6 bases). The CDR3 extends over 14 amino acids. The germline V gene has CDR1 SGHVS and CDR2 FQNEAQ. The ends were cut back, 0 bases at V and 13 bases at J, with 16 bases in the middle.

The chain is built from TRBV29-1 and TRBJ2-5; 9 bases match TRBD1. Judging by the DNA end, TRBJ2-7 fits better; the J call may be wrong. CDR1 is SQVTM and CDR2 is ANQGSEA in the germline V gene. CDR3 length equals 14 residues. This CDR3 is CSVRIGTGNYEQYF. Written as DNA, the CDR3 is TGCAGCGTGAGAATCGGGACAGGGAATTACGAGCAGTACTTC.

This clonotype was detected only a few times. The V gene is TRBV27, the J gene TRBJ1-4; D might be TRBD1 (6 bases). Germline V gives CDR1 MNHEY, CDR2 SMNVEV (reference sequence). Between the trimmed V and J ends, which lost 6 bases and 7 bases, there was a span of 18 bases. The CDR3 consists of 15 residues. CDR3 sequence: CASSLGTRPIEKLFF. CDR3 in DNA: TGTGCCAGCAGCCTTGGGACACGCCCCATTGAAAAACTGTTTTTT.

Concerning this clonotype: One end of the junction fails to match germline, which may point to a read error. The DNA for the CDR3 is TGTGCCAGCAGAGAAGCAGGGGTACGGGTCGAGCAGTACTTC. Protein product: CASREAGVRVEQYF. This chain joins TRBV6-1 and TRBJ2-7; D may be TRBD1 (6 bases). This CDR3 comprises 14 residues. CDR1 is MNHNS, CDR2 SASEGT, per germline.

This chain uses TRBV6-6 with TRBJ2-7; D assignment may be TRBD1 or TRBD2 (5 bases each). This CDR3 comprises 13 residues. In germline, CDR1 is MNHNY, CDR2 SVGAGI (reference sequence). The ends were cut back, 6 bases at V and 0 bases at J, with 9 bases in the middle. CDR3 sequence (DNA): TGTGCCAGCAGCACGGGGCGCTCCTACGAGCAGTACTTC. As protein: CASSTGRSYEQYF.

This chain links TRBV5-1 with TRBJ2-1; 10 bases match TRBD1. CDR1 is SGHRS, CDR2 YFSETQ, per germline. The J segment lost 2 bases and the V segment lost 0 bases, leaving 5 bases of the junction unmatched. The CDR3 is 17 amino acids. Here the CDR3 reads CASSLDTGTGAYNEQFF. CDR3 DNA: TGCGCCAGCAGCTTGGACACCGGGACAGGGGCCTACAATGAGCAGTTCTTC.

This clonotype was recorded once. CDR3 sequence (DNA): TGTGCCAGCAGTTATTCCCCGTTAGGGTATGGAGACAATGAGCAGTACTTC. Amino acids: CASSYSPLGYGDNEQYF. This chain connects TRBV12-3 or TRBV12-4 to TRBJ2-7; D is ambiguous. Trimming removed 4 bases at V and 7 bases at J, with 26 bases between. The CDR3 is 17 residues long.

The V gene is TRBV12-3 or TRBV12-4, the J gene TRBJ1-6, with D possibly being TRBD1 (6 bases). This CDR3 spans 13 amino acids. The ends were cut back, 7 bases at V and 9 bases at J, with 13 bases in the middle. CDR3 nucleotide sequence: TGTGCCAGCATCATAGACAGGACTTCACCCCTCCACTTT. Its translation: CASIIDRTSPLHF.

This clonotype was detected many times. The V call is TRBV29-1, the J call TRBJ2-7; D gene uncertain. The CDR3 has 14 residues. Trimming removed 6 bases from V and 7 bases from J, with 22 bases in between. Germline CDR1 SQVTM, CDR2 ANQGSEA. The CDR3 sequence: CSVHGPDRNGEQYF. CDR3 DNA sequence: TGCAGCGTCCACGGGCCGGACCGAAACGGGGAGCAGTACTTC.

This sequence joins TRBV20-1 and TRBJ2-1; 8 bases line up with TRBD2. The V segment lost 1 base and the J segment 6 bases; nucleotides outside the gene matches: 11. Germline V gene data show CDR1 as DFQATT and CDR2 as SNEGSKA (reference sequence). This CDR3 region has 16 residues. CDR3 coding DNA: TGCAGTGCTAGAGGGGGCGTGGGACTAGTAGCCAATGAGCAGTTCTTC. Its protein product is CSARGGVGLVANEQFF.

This clonotype was recorded a few times. The chain couples TRBV10-3 to TRBJ2-4, with TRBD2 matching 9 bases. The J call may be faulty, since TRBJ2-7 better matches the DNA end. Germline CDR1 is ENHRY and CDR2 is SYGVKD. The CDR3 runs 15 residues. The CDR3 DNA reads TGTGCCATCAGTGAGTTGCTAGCGGGGATAAACGAGCAGTACTTC. Translated: CAISELLAGINEQYF.

This clonotype has just a few counts. This sequence joins TRBV5-1 and TRBJ1-2; the D gene is possibly TRBD1 (5 bases). With 0 bases removed from V and 4 bases from J, the gap between germline ends came to 10 bases. The CDR3 covers 14 residues. Per germline, CDR1 SGHRS and CDR2 YFSETQ. CDR3 region: CASSLGGEGYGYTF. The CDR3 nucleotides read TGCGCCAGCAGCTTGGGAGGGGAAGGCTATGGCTACACCTTC.

CDR3 nucleotides: TGTGCCAGCAGTGAAGCCTGGCTTCAGCCCCAGCATTTT. Translation: CASSEAWLQPQHF. J is TRBJ1-5 and V is TRBV6-1; D not certain. The CDR3 covers 13 residues. The V end was cut by 0 bases, the J end by 6 bases, with 6 bases between. Germline V CDR1 and CDR2: MNHNS, SASEGT.

The chain links TRBV9 to TRBJ2-1; D remains ambiguous. V was clipped by 4 bases and J by 5 bases, with 16 bases between them. Germline V gene data show CDR1 as SGDLS and CDR2 as YYNGEE. This CDR3 is built from 15 residues. CDR3 region: CASSLRGMLDNEQFF. CDR3 DNA: TGTGCCAGCAGCTTGCGCGGTATGCTAGACAATGAGCAGTTCTTC. The whole variable domain, filled in from reference TRBV9 and TRBJ2-1, reads DSGVTQTPKHLITATGQRVTLRCSPRSGDLSVYWYQQSLDQGLQFLIQYYNGEERAKGNILERFSAQQFPDLHSELNLSSLELGDSALYFCASSLRGMLDNEQFFGPGTRLTVL.

V usage is TRBV10-3 and J usage is TRBJ2-6; 7 positions match TRBD2. CDR1 is ENHRY, CDR2 SYGVKD, per germline. Trimming took 6 bases from V and 2 from J; bases not matched to a gene: 1. The CDR3 covers 14 residues. The CDR3 spells CAIRRGTGANVLTF. For the CDR3, the DNA is TGTGCCATCAGGCGGGGGACTGGGGCCAACGTCCTGACTTTC.

The J gene is TRBJ1-2, the V gene TRBV20-1; perhaps TRBD1 as D (5 bases). Germline values: CDR1 DFQATT, CDR2 SNEGSKA (reference sequence). Trimming removed 0 bases from V and 8 bases from J, with 13 bases in between. There are 13 residues in the CDR3. The CDR3 region has the DNA TGCAGTGCTAGAGAGGAGGGGTGGTCGGGCTACACCTTC. Its protein is CSAREEGWSGYTF.

The V gene is TRBV6-1, the J gene TRBJ2-1; TRBD2 is a possible D gene (5 bases). Trimming took 2 bases from V and 7 from J, leaving 9 bases between them. The germline V gene has CDR1 MNHNS and CDR2 SASEGT. The CDR3 consists of 13 residues. Here the CDR3 reads CASSERGWNEQFF. The CDR3 DNA is TGTGCCAGCAGTGAAAGAGGGTGGAATGAGCAGTTCTTC.

The chain uses TRBV20-1 and TRBJ1-1; possible D gene TRBD1, 5 bases. CDR1 is DFQATT, CDR2 SNEGSKA, per germline (reference sequence). The CDR3 has 12 amino acids. The V and J ends lost 5 bases and 8 bases respectively, with 15 bases between them. The CDR3 sequence is CSALFHGGEAFF. The CDR3 DNA sequence: TGCAGTGCTCTATTCCACGGGGGGGAAGCTTTCTTT.

The chain joins TRBV7-2 to TRBJ2-4; maybe TRBD1 (5 bases). The J call may be mistaken, given a closer DNA end match to TRBJ2-7. Per the germline V gene, CDR1 is SGHTA and CDR2 is FQGNSA. The CDR3 has 14 amino acids. Here the CDR3 reads CASSLETGIYEQYF. The CDR3 coding sequence is TGTGCCAGCAGCTTGGAAACAGGAATCTACGAGCAGTACTTC.

The genes are TRBV24-1 and TRBJ2-7; D unclear. Per the germline V gene, CDR1 is KGHDR and CDR2 is SFDVKD. The CDR3 loop spans 14 amino acids. The germline V and J ends were trimmed by 6 bases and 0 bases, with 11 bases remaining between them. For the CDR3, the DNA is TGTGCCACCAGTAAGACGACGGACTCCTACGAGCAGTACTTC. This translates into CATSKTTDSYEQYF.

The rearrangement uses TRBV5-1 and TRBJ2-3; possibly TRBD2 for D (5 bases). Germline loops: CDR1 SGHRS, CDR2 YFSETQ. The CDR3 spans 17 residues. V was trimmed by 4 bases and J by 4 bases, leaving 22 bases between them. Here the CDR3 DNA reads TGCGCCAGCAGCCCCTGGGTTAGGCGCCCCGGGGCAGATACGCAGTATTTT. Translation gives CASSPWVRRPGADTQYF.

This clonotype was counted a few times. The chain is built from TRBV28 and TRBJ1-2; D remains unclear. The CDR3 consists of 13 residues. Between the trimmed V and J ends, which lost 6 bases and 7 bases, there was a span of 15 bases. Per the germline V gene, CDR1 is MDHEN and CDR2 is SYDVKM. The CDR3 protein is CASSSPQHGGYTF. The CDR3 DNA reads TGTGCCAGCAGCTCCCCCCAACACGGTGGCTACACCTTC.

The DNA of the CDR3 is TGTGCCAGCAGCTTAGCGCGTCGGGGGGTTATAAAGACCCAGTACTTC. This encodes CASSLARRGVIKTQYF. The rearrangement joins TRBV7-2 to TRBJ2-5; 7 bases are shared with TRBD2. The CDR3 covers 16 residues. The germline V gene has CDR1 SGHTA and CDR2 FQGNSA. The trim removed 0 bases at V and 6 bases at J, leaving 10 bases unmatched.

In regard to this clonotype: A much larger clone differs from this one at a single base, so this may be a read error. The chain links TRBV29-1 to TRBJ2-1; TRBD2 aligns across 7 bases. CDR3 length: 13 residues. CDR1 is SQVTM, CDR2 ANQGSEA, per germline. In DNA, the CDR3 is TGCAACGTTGAAGAAAGCGGGACTAACAAGCAGTTCTTC. Translation gives CNVEESGTNKQFF.

The chain combines TRBV24-1 with TRBJ2-2; TRBD1 matches at 10 bases. V trimming: 8 bases; J trimming: 5 bases; junction bases outside the gene matches: 10. The CDR3 is made up of 16 amino acids. Germline CDR1 KGHDR, CDR2 SFDVKD. The CDR3 DNA reads as TGTGCCACCAAGGGCGGAGGGACAGGGGAGACCGGGGAGCTGTTTTTT. Translating gives CATKGGGTGETGELFF.